This TCR beta chain stems from a study of T cell responses to AZD1222 COVID-19 vaccine. Looking at the study overall: Analysis merged second doses at about 4 or about 12 weeks. Broader study findings: Unmutated regions of variants are reportedly targeted by nearly half of spike-specific TCRs. Sampled repertoires all dated from after the peak T cell response.

Only in-frame clones appear in the TCRdb table, and some are missing; sequencing was by immunoSEQ multiplex PCR. The sample carries 100,000 to 120,000 clones, 88% recorded once. V was shortened by 2 bases and J by 6 bases, with 11 bases between the two germline ends. The CDR3 has 13 amino acids. Per germline, CDR1 SNHLY and CDR2 FYNNEI. As concerns this clone: Its target is not known.

The sequences come from peripheral blood, collected on day 0 of AZD1222 vaccination. The clonotype originates from an adult in good health. The V call is TRBV2, the J call TRBJ2-7; a possible D gene is TRBD1 (5 bases). The CDR3 DNA reads TGTGCCAGCAGTGAATCCCTAGGGGCCGAGCAGTACTTC. Translation: CASSESLGAEQYF. The full variable domain, completed using reference TRBV2 and TRBJ2-7, is EPEVTQTPSHQVTQMGQEVILRCVPISNHLYFYWYRQILGQKVEFLVSFYNNEISEKSEIFDDQFSVERPDGSNFTLKIRSTKLEDSAMYFCASSESLGAEQYFGPGTRLTVT.